This entry lists 27 T cell receptor beta chains sequenced from one sample in a study of Graves' ophthalmopathy and Graves' hyperthyroidism. Amplified TCR beta CDR3 regions were obtained using RNA transcripts as template. Scientists carried out first-round RT-PCR using HTBI primers and then a second-round multiplex PCR. TCRdb reanalysed the multiplex PCR reads using MiXCR and keeps one entry per CDR3 protein. Among hundreds of thousands of distinct CDR3 sequences, 21% were seen once, and the ten largest hold roughly 3%. The material sequenced was peripheral blood. The receptors were gathered from a woman younger than 35 with stable Graves' hyperthyroidism.

Many counts were recorded for this clonotype. CDR3 coding DNA: TGTGCCAGCAGCTTAGAGGCTTTCAACTACGAGCAGTACTTC. Translation gives CASSLEAFNYEQYF. The chain combines TRBV7-6 with TRBJ2-7; D is ambiguous. This CDR3 spans 14 amino acids. The germline V gene has CDR1 SGHVS and CDR2 FNYEAQ. Trimming took off 1 base at V and 3 bases at J, with 10 bases between the two ends.

For this clonotype: An end of the junction does not agree with germline; a read error may underlie this. V is TRBV12-3 or TRBV12-4 and J is TRBJ1-2; weak D call: TRBD1 (5 bases). This CDR3 contains 13 residues. The CDR3 loop reads CASRDMGFDGYTF. In DNA form, the CDR3 reads TGTGCCAGCAGGGACATGGGATTCGATGGTTACACCTTC.

This clonotype was observed many times. The CDR3 DNA sequence: TGTGCCAGCAGTGAAGTGGGGGAGTACTCTGGAAACACCATATATTTT. Translation: CASSEVGEYSGNTIYF. V is TRBV6-1 and J is TRBJ1-3, with D possibly being TRBD1 (5 bases). In germline, CDR1 is MNHNS, CDR2 SASEGT. This CDR3 comprises 16 residues. V lost 1 base and J 0 bases, leaving 10 bases between the germline ends.

Remarks on this clonotype: One end of the junction does not line up with germline, which may come from a read error. This chain links TRBV6-8 with TRBJ1-1; D remains ambiguous. The length of the CDR3 is 14 residues. Germline V lookup: CDR1 MNHGY, CDR2 SAAAGT. DNA of the CDR3: TGTGCCTGCAGCGTCCGCAGGTCGAATACTGAAGCTTTCTTT. Amino acids: CACSVRRSNTEAFF.

The chain has TRBV30 and TRBJ1-2, with TRBD1 as a possible D gene (5 bases). The CDR3 runs 13 residues. The V end was cut by 0 bases, the J end by 6 bases, with 11 bases between. The V gene's germline CDR1 is GTSNPN and CDR2 SVGIG (reference sequence). The CDR3 DNA sequence: TGTGCCTGGAGTGTACGATTGGACAATGGCTACACCTTC. Its protein is CAWSVRLDNGYTF. Variable domain in full (rest from reference TRBV30 and TRBJ1-2): SQTIHQWPATLVQPVGSPLSLECTVEGTSNPNLYWYRQAAGRGLQLLFYSVGIGQISSEVPQNLSASRPQDRQFILSSKKLLLSDSGFYLCAWSVRLDNGYTFGSGTRLTVV.

This clonotype has ten or more counts. CDR3 sequence (DNA): TGTGCCAGCAGCTTCTGGACAGAGGGTACTGAAGCTTTCTTT. Protein sequence: CASSFWTEGTEAFF. The chain couples TRBV5-8 to TRBJ1-1, with D maybe TRBD1 (6 bases). Germline CDR1 SGHTS, CDR2 YDEGEE. V shed 2 bases and J shed 5 bases, with 13 bases lying between them. CDR3 length equals 14 residues.

The chain combines TRBV27 with TRBJ2-7, with 8 bases identical to TRBD2. The germline CDR1 and CDR2 sequences are MNHEY and SMNVEV (reference sequence). This CDR3 contains 16 residues. Unmatched junction bases numbered 8, after V lost 2 bases and J lost 2 bases. CDR3 loop: CASSLLAGLRPYEQYF. CDR3 DNA sequence: TGTGCCAGCAGTTTACTAGCGGGCCTGCGACCCTACGAGCAGTACTTC.

The chain carries TRBV29-1 and TRBJ1-2; D is undetermined. Germline lookup yields CDR1 SQVTM and CDR2 ANQGSEA. The CDR3 has 11 amino acids. Trimming cost V 3 bases and J 8 bases, with 10 bases left between them. The CDR3 loop reads CSVEGSGGYTF. CDR3 bases: TGCAGCGTTGAGGGTTCAGGAGGCTACACCTTC.

Worth noting for this clonotype: At one of its ends the junction is not consistent with the germline gene, which may arise from a read error. This chain links TRBV12-3 or TRBV12-4 with TRBJ1-3; possibly TRBD1 for D (6 bases). The CDR3 runs to 14 residues. The CDR3 coding sequence is TGTGCCAGCAGTTACAGGGTCACTGGAAACGCCATATATTTT. Its protein product is CASSYRVTGNAIYF.

The chain carries TRBV6-1 and TRBJ2-7; D uncertain. This CDR3 is built from 14 residues. V lost 5 bases, J lost 5 bases, and 16 bases lay in between. Germline-derived CDR1 and CDR2 are MNHNS and SASEGT. The CDR3 DNA reads as TGTGCCAGCAGTAGCATATACGAATCCCACGAGCAGTACTTC. It yields the protein CASSSIYESHEQYF.

This clonotype occurred many times. The chain has TRBV7-9 and TRBJ2-7; a possible D gene is TRBD1 (6 bases). CDR3 length equals 15 residues. CDR1 SEHNR and CDR2 FQNEAQ come from the germline V gene (reference sequence). V shed 5 bases and J shed 2 bases, with 16 bases lying between them. The CDR3 DNA follows: TGTGCCAGCAGCCTTATTGGGGGCCCCACCTACGAGCAGTACTTC. Protein product: CASSLIGGPTYEQYF.

The chain has TRBV6-5 and TRBJ1-1; D is undetermined. The CDR3 has 12 amino acids. Germline-derived CDR1 and CDR2 are MNHEY and SVGAGI. Trimming removed 4 bases at V and 4 bases at J, with 7 bases between. DNA for the CDR3: TGTGCCAGCAGTTCGGCGGCCACTGAAGCTTTCTTT. Amino acids: CASSSAATEAFF.

This clonotype was found many times. This chain links TRBV7-9 with TRBJ1-2, with 7 positions matching TRBD1. Unmatched junction bases numbered 6, after V lost 5 bases and J lost 3 bases. The germline V gene has CDR1 SEHNR and CDR2 FQNEAQ (reference sequence). The CDR3 sequence is 14 residues long. The CDR3 region has the DNA TGTGCCAGCAGCCCAGGGGGTGCACACTATGGCTACACCTTC. Translated, it gives CASSPGGAHYGYTF.

This clonotype was picked up many times. The V call is TRBV5-1, the J call TRBJ1-6; unclear D gene. The germline CDR1 and CDR2 sequences are SGHRS and YFSETQ. The CDR3 length is 15 residues. The germline V and J ends were trimmed by 0 bases and 10 bases, with 14 bases remaining between them. CDR3 amino acids: CASSLGRTSQSPLHF. The CDR3 bases are TGCGCCAGCAGCTTGGGACGGACGAGTCAATCACCCCTCCACTTT.

The sample holds a few counts of this clonotype. The germline gene is not matched at one end of the junction; a read error may be the cause. This chain uses TRBV5-1 with TRBJ2-5; D ambiguous. CDR1 is SGHRS and CDR2 is YFSETQ in the germline V gene. The CDR3 is 14 amino acids. The chain's CDR3 is CASSLDPSQETKYF. CDR3 DNA: TGCGCCAGCAGCTTGGACCCCAGTCAAGAGACCAAGTACTTC.

This clonotype was seen ten or more times. The rearrangement joins TRBV20-1 to TRBJ2-5, with D possibly called TRBD1 or TRBD2 (6 bases each). V was clipped by 3 bases and J by 9 bases, with 17 bases between them. Germline-derived CDR1 and CDR2 are DFQATT and SNEGSKA (reference sequence). The length of the CDR3 is 13 residues. This CDR3 is CSARDYRVVAQYF. The CDR3 region has the DNA TGCAGTGCTAGGGACTACAGGGTTGTTGCCCAGTACTTC.

This clonotype was recorded at least ten times. The gene calls are TRBV28 and TRBJ1-2; possibly TRBD1 for D (5 bases). The V end lost 8 bases, the J end lost 8 bases, and 15 bases lay between the germline ends. CDR1 is MDHEN, CDR2 SYDVKM, per germline. The CDR3 runs to 12 residues. The CDR3: CASQGDVEGYTF. CDR3 nucleotides: TGTGCCAGCCAAGGGGACGTTGAGGGCTACACCTTC.

The chain's CDR3 is CAISESKDLLAFF. The CDR3 DNA is TGTGCCATCAGTGAGTCGAAAGACCTTCTTGCTTTCTTT. The V gene is TRBV10-3, the J gene TRBJ1-1; D is uncertain. The length of the CDR3 is 13 residues. The germline gives CDR1 ENHRY, CDR2 SYGVKD. V was clipped by 0 bases and J by 11 bases, with 13 bases between them.

This clonotype has ten or more counts. The chain has TRBV30 and TRBJ1-1; 9 positions agree with TRBD1. CDR3 length equals 15 residues. V dropped 1 base and J dropped 10; count of bases not matched to a gene: 13. Germline CDR1 and CDR2: GTSNPN and SVGIG (reference sequence). CDR3 region: CAWSAGHRGHGGAFF. CDR3 DNA: TGTGCCTGGAGTGCAGGGCACAGGGGGCATGGCGGAGCTTTCTTT.

The genes are TRBV18 and TRBJ2-7; either TRBD1 or TRBD2 may fit D (5 bases each). Germline lookup yields CDR1 KGHSH and CDR2 LQKENI. V was pared by 6 bases and J by 1 base, with 13 bases between. This CDR3 spans 14 amino acids. The CDR3 DNA is TGTGCCAGCTCGATAGAGAGGGGATCCTACGAGCAGTACTTC. Translated: CASSIERGSYEQYF.

The chain uses TRBV12-3 or TRBV12-4 and TRBJ1-6; tentatively, D is TRBD1 (5 bases). The CDR3 consists of 12 residues. The germline V and J ends were trimmed by 8 bases and 8 bases, with 10 bases remaining between them. The CDR3 DNA is TGTGCCAGCCAACTGGGGGATTCACCCCTCCACTTT. This encodes CASQLGDSPLHF.

This clonotype appeared many times. CDR3 DNA: TGTGCCAGCAGCCAAACAGGGGGCGAGCAGTACTTC. It translates to CASSQTGGEQYF. This sequence joins TRBV2 and TRBJ2-7; 8 bases map to TRBD1. From germline, CDR1 is SNHLY and CDR2 FYNNEI. The CDR3 has 12 residues. The trim removed 6 bases at V and 6 bases at J, leaving 4 bases unmatched.

This clonotype was seen many times. The chain carries TRBV6-1 and TRBJ2-2; the match to TRBD2 covers 11 bases. Germline V lookup: CDR1 MNHNS, CDR2 SASEGT. CDR3 size: 17 residues. Losses at the gene ends were 4 bases for V and 4 bases for J; bases not matched to a gene: 8. CDR3 DNA sequence: TGTGCCAGCAGTGGGACTAGCGGGCCTTCGGTCACCGGGGAGCTGTTTTTT. Translating gives CASSGTSGPSVTGELFF.

This clonotype was recorded at least ten times. The V call is TRBV6-5, the J call TRBJ2-5; possibly TRBD1 for D (6 bases). V lost 5 bases to trimming and J lost 3 bases, with 19 bases between them. This CDR3 has 16 residues. Germline loops: CDR1 MNHEY, CDR2 SVGAGI. CDR3 region: CASSNYRVPEKETQYF. Written as DNA, the CDR3 is TGTGCCAGCAGTAACTACAGGGTCCCCGAAAAAGAGACCCAGTACTTC.

The chain has TRBV20-1 and TRBJ2-7, with TRBD2 matching over 10 bases. Germline V gene sequence: CDR1 DFQATT, CDR2 SNEGSKA (reference sequence). The CDR3 loop spans 15 amino acids. Trimming removed 5 bases from V and 3 bases from J; junction bases left unmatched: 10. The DNA for the CDR3 is TGCAGTGCTTCTAGCGGGAGCCCCACCGGCTACGAGCAGTACTTC. It yields the protein CSASSGSPTGYEQYF.

This clonotype was recorded at least ten times. V and J are TRBV20-1 and TRBJ1-1; no definite D call. Germline lookup yields CDR1 DFQATT and CDR2 SNEGSKA (reference sequence). Trimming took 0 bases from V and 4 from J, leaving 12 bases between them. CDR3 length equals 14 residues. Here the CDR3 DNA reads TGCAGTGCTAGAGATAGGTGGAGTAGCACTGAAGCTTTCTTT. It codes for CSARDRWSSTEAFF.

This clonotype was detected only a few times. The V call is TRBV27, the J call TRBJ2-7, with D perhaps matching TRBD1 (6 bases). Germline CDR1 reads MNHEY; CDR2 reads SMNVEV (reference sequence). V lost 3 bases and J lost 5, with 11 bases in between. The CDR3 is made up of 13 amino acids. The CDR3 loop reads CASSFSTGHEQYF. CDR3 nucleotides: TGTGCCAGCAGTTTTTCTACAGGGCACGAGCAGTACTTC.